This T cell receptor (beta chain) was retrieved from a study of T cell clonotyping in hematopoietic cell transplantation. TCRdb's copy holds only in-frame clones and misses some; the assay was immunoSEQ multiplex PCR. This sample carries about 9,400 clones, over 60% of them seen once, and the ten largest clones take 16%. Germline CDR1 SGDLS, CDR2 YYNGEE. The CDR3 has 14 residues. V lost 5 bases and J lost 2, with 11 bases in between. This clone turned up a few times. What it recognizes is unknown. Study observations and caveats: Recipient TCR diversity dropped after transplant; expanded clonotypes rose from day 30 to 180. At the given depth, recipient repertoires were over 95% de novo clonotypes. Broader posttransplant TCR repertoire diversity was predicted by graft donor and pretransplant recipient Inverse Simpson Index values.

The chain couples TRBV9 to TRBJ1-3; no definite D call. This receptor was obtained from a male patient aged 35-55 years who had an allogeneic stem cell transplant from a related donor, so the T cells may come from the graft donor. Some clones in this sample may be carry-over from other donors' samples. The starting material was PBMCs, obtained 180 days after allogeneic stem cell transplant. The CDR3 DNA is TGTGCCAGCAGTATGACAAGGGCTGGAAACACCATATATTTT. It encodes CASSMTRAGNTIYF.